This T cell receptor (beta chain) came from a study of cytomegalovirus exposure and HLA in healthy donors. The PCR ran on 60 Vbeta and 13 Jbeta primers. Using immunoSEQ multiplex PCR, the repertoire was profiled, and TCRdb retains in-frame clones only, with some absent. This sample has about 150,000 clones; approximately 79% occur once, and the top ten carry about 6.5%. V lost 1 base, J lost 8 bases, and 12 bases lay in between. Germline-derived CDR1 and CDR2 are MGHRA and YSYEKL. The CDR3 is made up of 14 amino acids. The clonotype comes from a middle-aged man in good health and CMV-seropositive. The specimen sequenced was PBMCs. V is TRBV4-1 and J is TRBJ2-1, with D possibly matching TRBD2 (5 bases). The CDR3 here is CASSQASSSDEQFF. In nucleotides, the CDR3 is TGCGCCAGCAGCCAAGCTTCGAGTAGCGATGAGCAGTTCTTC.